These 4 T cell receptor beta chains share one sample of origin, sequenced in a study of CD8 T cells in ankylosing spondylitis. MiXCR was run by TCRdb on the 5' RACE reads, yielding one entry per CDR3 protein. The data hold approximately 250,000 distinct CDR3 sequences, with about 24% observed a single time. Sequencing was done on a sample of blood, either unsorted or a sorted T cell fraction (not recorded which). The receptors shown here come from a male donor with ankylosing spondylitis or in good health (not recorded which).

Ten or more counts support this clonotype. This chain joins TRBV20-1 and TRBJ2-1; the D gene could be TRBD1 or TRBD2 (5 bases each). Germline CDR1 is DFQATT and CDR2 is SNEGSKA (reference sequence). V was shortened by 5 bases and J by 9 bases, with 17 bases between the two germline ends. The CDR3 runs 13 residues. For the CDR3, the DNA is TGCAGTGCTGATACTAGGGGTGGTCGTGAGCAGTTCTTC. It yields the protein CSADTRGGREQFF.

This clonotype has more than one count but fewer than ten. The chain employs TRBV6-5 and TRBJ2-3; D gene unclear. The germline CDR1 and CDR2 sequences are MNHEY and SVGAGI. The V gene lost 2 bases and the J gene lost 9 bases, with 6 bases spanning the gap. The CDR3 has 11 amino acids. This chain's CDR3 is CASSYGLTQYF. CDR3 bases: TGTGCCAGCAGTTACGGGTTGACGCAGTATTTT.

At least ten counts were recorded for this clonotype. The chain uses TRBV2 and TRBJ2-4, with D possibly being TRBD1 (5 bases). Germline lookup yields CDR1 SNHLY and CDR2 FYNNEI. The CDR3 totals 12 residues. The V end was cut by 4 bases, the J end by 13 bases, with 14 bases between. In DNA form, the CDR3 reads TGTGCCAGCAGTGTCCAGGGTCGGAACCAGTACTTC. Amino acid sequence: CASSVQGRNQYF.

This clonotype was observed many times. The V gene is TRBV20-1, the J gene TRBJ2-3; the match to TRBD2 covers 7 bases. Germline V gene sequence: CDR1 DFQATT, CDR2 SNEGSKA (reference sequence). The CDR3 is 11 residues long. The chain's CDR3 is CRTGGEDTQYF. The CDR3 bases are TGCAGGACGGGGGGAGAAGATACGCAGTATTTT.